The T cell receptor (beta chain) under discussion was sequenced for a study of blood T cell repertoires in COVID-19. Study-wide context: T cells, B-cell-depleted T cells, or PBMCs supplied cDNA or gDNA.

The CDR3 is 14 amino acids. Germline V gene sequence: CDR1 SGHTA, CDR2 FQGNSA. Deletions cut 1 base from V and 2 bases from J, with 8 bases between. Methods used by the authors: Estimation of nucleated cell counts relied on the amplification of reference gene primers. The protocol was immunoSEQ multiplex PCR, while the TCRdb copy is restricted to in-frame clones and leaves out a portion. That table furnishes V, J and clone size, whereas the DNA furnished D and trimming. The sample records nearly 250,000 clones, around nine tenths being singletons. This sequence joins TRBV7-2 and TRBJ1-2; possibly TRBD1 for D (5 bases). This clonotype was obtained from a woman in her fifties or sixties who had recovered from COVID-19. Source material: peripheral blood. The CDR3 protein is CASSLGDRNYGYTF. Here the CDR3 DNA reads TGTGCCAGCAGCTTAGGAGACAGAAACTATGGCTACACCTTC. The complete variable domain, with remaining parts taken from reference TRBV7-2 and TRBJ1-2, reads GAGVSQSPSNKVTEKGKDVELRCDPISGHTALYWYRQSLGQGLEFLIYFQGNSAPDKSGLPSDRFSAERTGGSVSTLTIQRTQQEDSAVYLCASSLGDRNYGYTFGSGTRLTVV.